A selection of T cell receptor beta chains follows, all from one sample in a study of cytomegalovirus exposure and HLA in healthy donors. The table came from immunoSEQ multiplex PCR; TCRdb's copy has only in-frame clones and leaves some out. The sample holds under 200,000 clones; 80% to 90% are singletons and the top ten take approximately 9.4%. Sequenced sample: PBMCs. The receptors derive from a man aged 18-30 years in good health and CMV-seropositive. Both conserved end residues are part of each CDR3. The D gene is left open where the match is weak. Only part of the rows carry a size: once, few, many, or a class if the clone is expanded.

size	D	V	J	CDR3	DNA
-	-	TRBV13	TRBJ2-7	CASSLGRAGEQYF	TGTGCCAGCAGCTTAGGGAGGGCTGGCGAGCAGTACTTC
few	-	TRBV6-5	TRBJ1-3	CASSKTGGNTIYF	TGTGCCAGCAGTAAAACAGGGGGAAACACCATATATTTT
-	TRBD1	TRBV5-5	TRBJ2-7	CASRPAGQGAYEQYF	TGTGCCAGCAGGCCCGCGGGGCAGGGGGCTTACGAGCAGTACTTC
few	-	TRBV5-1	TRBJ1-5	CASRLPASSRPQHF	TGCGCCAGCAGGCTACCAGCTTCTAGTCGGCCCCAGCATTTT
once	-	TRBV27	TRBJ2-7	CASSLFGGYQGPYEQYF	TGTGCCAGCAGTTTATTCGGAGGGTACCAGGGACCTTACGAGCAGTACTTC
-	-	TRBV7-9	TRBJ1-6	CASSHTGSSYNSPLHF	TGTGCCAGCAGCCATACCGGGAGCTCCTATAATTCACCCCTCCACTTT
once	TRBD2	TRBV7-3	TRBJ2-2	CASSPTVAGGRGRELFF	TGTGCCAGCAGCCCCACGGTGGCGGGGGGGCGGGGCCGGGAGCTGTTTTTT
-	-	TRBV5-1	TRBJ2-4	CASSPLGTAKNIQYF	TGCGCCAGCAGCCCTCTAGGTACAGCCAAAAACATTCAGTACTTC
-	TRBD1	TRBV6-1	TRBJ1-6	CAIRGVTGGNSPLHF	TGTGCCATCAGGGGCGTCACAGGGGGTAATTCACCCCTCCACTTT
-	-	TRBV19	TRBJ1-1	CASRDTLDTEAFF	TGTGCCAGTAGGGACACCCTGGACACTGAAGCTTTCTTT
-	TRBD1	TRBV27	TRBJ2-5	CASSPRQGRSQETQYF	TGTGCCAGCAGTCCCCGACAGGGGCGAAGCCAAGAGACCCAGTACTTC
-	-	TRBV9	TRBJ1-2	CASREIQGSGGYTF	TGTGCCAGCAGGGAGATCCAGGGGTCGGGTGGCTACACCTTC
-	TRBD1	TRBV7-9	TRBJ1-6	CASSLGQLNSPLHF	TGTGCCAGCAGCTTGGGACAGCTGAATTCACCCCTCCACTTT
-	-	TRBV6-5	TRBJ2-5	CASSYSGAVETQYF	TGTGCCAGCAGTTACTCGGGGGCAGTAGAGACCCAGTACTTC
-	TRBD2	TRBV2	TRBJ2-3	CASRDYRGPDTQYF	TGTGCCAGCCGGGACTACCGAGGTCCAGATACGCAGTATTTT
-	TRBD2	TRBV6-4	TRBJ2-1	CASRPPSGGARSSYNEQFF	TGTGCCAGCAGACCTCCTAGCGGGGGGGCTAGGAGCTCCTACAATGAGCAGTTCTTC
-	TRBD2	TRBV4-2	TRBJ2-1	CASSQGRRASGGRIEQFF	TGTGCCAGCAGCCAAGGGCGGCGAGCTAGCGGGGGACGGATTGAGCAGTTCTTC
-	-	TRBV20-1	TRBJ2-7	CSSGVTGEQYF	TGCAGTTCAGGGGTGACTGGCGAGCAGTACTTC
-	-	TRBV6-6	TRBJ1-6	CASSYVYNSPLHF	TGTGCCAGCAGTTACGTATATAATTCACCCCTCCACTTT
-	TRBD1	TRBV19	TRBJ2-5	CASSPWTGGETQYF	TGTGCCAGTAGTCCATGGACAGGGGGAGAGACCCAGTACTTC
-	TRBD2	TRBV7-2	TRBJ2-2	CASSLVGGANTGELFF	TGTGCCAGCAGCTTAGTCGGGGGGGCCAACACCGGGGAGCTGTTTTTT
-	-	TRBV18	TRBJ1-6	CASSADPNLINALHF	TGTGCCAGCTCAGCCGATCCCAACTTAATCAATGCCCTCCACTTT
-	TRBD1	TRBV4-1	TRBJ1-2	CASSRLGQDYGYTF	TGCGCCAGCAGCCGACTCGGACAGGACTATGGCTACACCTTC
few	-	TRBV19	TRBJ2-1	CASSRGPYNEQFF	TGTGCCAGTAGTAGAGGGCCCTACAATGAGCAGTTCTTC
-	-	TRBV7-2	TRBJ2-5	CASSLDGRQQETQYF	TGTGCCAGCAGCTTAGATGGCAGGCAACAAGAGACCCAGTACTTC
-	-	TRBV6-5	TRBJ2-3	CASSYYPRLDTQYF	TGTGCCAGCAGTTATTACCCGAGACTAGATACGCAGTATTTT
-	-	TRBV15	TRBJ1-1	CATSSEGRNTEAFF	TGTGCCACCAGCAGTGAAGGGAGGAACACTGAAGCTTTCTTT
few	-	TRBV6-6	TRBJ1-1	CASSYSKGNYEAFF	TGTGCCAGCAGTTACTCGAAAGGCAACTATGAAGCTTTCTTT
-	-	TRBV7-8	TRBJ1-2	CASTFRDIGYGYTF	TGTGCCAGCACATTCAGGGACATTGGCTATGGCTACACCTTC
-	-	TRBV11-2	TRBJ2-7	CASSFSSLSSYEQYF	TGTGCCAGCAGCTTTTCCTCCCTGAGCTCCTACGAGCAGTACTTC
-	TRBD2	TRBV2	TRBJ2-5	CASSWVLAGSLVDF	TGTGCCAGCAGTTGGGTGCTAGCGGGGAGCCTGGTTGACTTC
-	-	TRBV2	TRBJ2-1	CASRLASVSYNEQFF	TGTGCCAGCAGGCTAGCCTCGGTCTCCTACAATGAGCAGTTCTTC
-	-	TRBV19	TRBJ2-1	CASSVGGPGQFF	TGTGCCAGTAGTGTAGGGGGGCCAGGGCAGTTCTTC
-	-	TRBV6-1	TRBJ2-7	CASTFGAGPYEQYF	TGTGCCAGCACTTTTGGTGCAGGGCCCTACGAGCAGTACTTC
once	-	TRBV9	TRBJ2-3	CASTRRASNPDTQYF	TGTGCCAGCACCCGGAGGGCTAGCAATCCGGATACGCAGTATTTT
-	TRBD2	TRBV7-2	TRBJ2-5	CASSLDPGGETQYF	TGTGCCAGCAGCTTAGATCCGGGGGGAGAGACCCAGTACTTC
once	-	TRBV5-1	TRBJ2-6	CASSLSAGANVLTF	TGCGCCAGCAGCCTTTCAGCTGGGGCCAACGTCCTGACTTTC
once	-	TRBV5-1	TRBJ1-2	CASSLYVLEGYTF	TGCGCCAGCAGCTTGTATGTTCTGGAGGGCTACACCTTC
-	-	TRBV13	TRBJ1-1	CASSLVGAENTEAFF	TGTGCCAGCAGCTTAGTGGGGGCGGAGAACACTGAAGCTTTCTTT
-	-	TRBV5-8	TRBJ2-7	CASRSPLGGYPYEQYF	TGTGCCAGCCGCTCACCACTAGGCGGATACCCCTACGAGCAGTACTTC
-	TRBD2	TRBV5-6	TRBJ2-5	CASSLILAGNQETQYF	TGTGCCAGCAGCTTGATTTTAGCGGGGAACCAAGAGACCCAGTACTTC
-	-	TRBV5-1	TRBJ2-3	CASSKLGPADTQYF	TGCGCCAGCAGCAAACTAGGCCCTGCAGATACGCAGTATTTT
-	TRBD2	TRBV4-1	TRBJ2-1	CASSQELAGVFEQFF	TGCGCCAGCAGCCAAGAACTAGCGGGGGTATTTGAGCAGTTCTTC